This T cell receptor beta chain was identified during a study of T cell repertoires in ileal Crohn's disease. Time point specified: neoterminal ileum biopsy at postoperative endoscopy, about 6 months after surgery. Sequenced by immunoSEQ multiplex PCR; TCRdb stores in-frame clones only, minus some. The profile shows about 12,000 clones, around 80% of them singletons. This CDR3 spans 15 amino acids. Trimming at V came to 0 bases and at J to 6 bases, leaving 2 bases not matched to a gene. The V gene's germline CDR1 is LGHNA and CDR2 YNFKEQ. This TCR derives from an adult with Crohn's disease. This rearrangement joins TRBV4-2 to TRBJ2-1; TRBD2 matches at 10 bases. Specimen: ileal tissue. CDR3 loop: CASSQDGLAVNEQFF. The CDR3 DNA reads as TGTGCCAGCAGCCAAGACGGACTAGCGGTCAATGAGCAGTTCTTC.